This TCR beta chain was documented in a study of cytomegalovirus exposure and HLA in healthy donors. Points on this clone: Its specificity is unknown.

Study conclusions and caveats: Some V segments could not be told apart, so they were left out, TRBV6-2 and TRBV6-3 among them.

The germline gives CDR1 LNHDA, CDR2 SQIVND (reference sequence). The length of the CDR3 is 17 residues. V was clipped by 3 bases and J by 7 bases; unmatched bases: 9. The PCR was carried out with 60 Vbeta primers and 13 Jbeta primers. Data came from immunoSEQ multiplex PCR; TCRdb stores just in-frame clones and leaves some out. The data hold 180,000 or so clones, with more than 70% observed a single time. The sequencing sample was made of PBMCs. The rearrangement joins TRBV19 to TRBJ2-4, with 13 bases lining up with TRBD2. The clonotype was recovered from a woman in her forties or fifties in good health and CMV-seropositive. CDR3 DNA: TGTGCCAGTAGTATTGGGACTAGCGGGAAAAGAGAGAACATTCAGTACTTC. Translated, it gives CASSIGTSGKRENIQYF. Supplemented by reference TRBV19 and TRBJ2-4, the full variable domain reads DGGITQSPKYLFRKEGQNVTLSCEQNLNHDAMYWYRQDPGQGLRLIYYSQIVNDFQKGDIAEGYSVSREKKESFPLTVTSAQKNPTAFYLCASSIGTSGKRENIQYFGAGTRLSVL.